These 10 T cell receptor beta chains share one sample of origin, sequenced in a study of shared clonotypes between healthy human individuals. TCRdb's copy holds only in-frame clones and misses some; the assay was immunoSEQ multiplex PCR. The table lists roughly 2.5 million clones, roughly 92% of them singletons. Source material: naive CD4+ T cells sorted from blood. Subset given: CD45RA+ positively selected. These receptors all come from a man aged 18 to 30 in good health.

This chain joins TRBV6-1 and TRBJ1-5, with TRBD1 as a possible D gene (5 bases). The V end lost 5 bases, the J end lost 4 bases, and 15 bases lay between the germline ends. Germline V gene lookup returns CDR1 MNHNS and CDR2 SASEGT. The CDR3 is 15 residues long. The CDR3 DNA is TGTGCCAGCAGTCGGGGACTCGCTACAAATCAGCCCCAGCATTTT. It codes for CASSRGLATNQPQHF.

The chain recombines TRBV30 with TRBJ1-1; no clear D. Trimming stripped 4 bases from V and 5 bases from J, with 8 bases between. There are 11 residues in the CDR3. Germline V CDR1 and CDR2: GTSNPN, SVGIG (reference sequence). CDR3 sequence: CAWTPRTEAFF. For the CDR3, the DNA is TGTGCCTGGACCCCGAGGACTGAAGCTTTCTTT.

This chain links TRBV5-1 with TRBJ1-1; D not resolved. CDR3 length: 14 amino acids. Per germline, CDR1 SGHRS and CDR2 YFSETQ. With 4 bases removed from V and 7 bases from J, the gap between germline ends came to 17 bases. CDR3 DNA sequence: TGCGCCAGCAGCGGAGTCGGTCAGGACCGTGAAGCTTTCTTT. It specifies CASSGVGQDREAFF.

The CDR3 bases are TGTGCCAGCAGCTTAGCTGAATCGGTCTGGATGTATAGCAATCAGCCCCAGCATTTT. Translation gives CASSLAESVWMYSNQPQHF. V usage is TRBV7-6 and J usage is TRBJ1-5, with D uncertain. V lost 0 bases to trimming and J lost 0 bases, with 18 bases between them. Germline lookup yields CDR1 SGHVS and CDR2 FNYEAQ. The CDR3 is 19 residues long.

This chain uses TRBV10-3 with TRBJ2-1; 8 bases are a match to TRBD2. CDR1 is ENHRY, CDR2 SYGVKD, per germline. Germline trimming cut 5 bases from V and 6 bases from J; bases unmatched to any gene: 15. The CDR3 runs 17 residues. The CDR3 here is CAISHRELTSGPNEQFF. The CDR3 DNA follows: TGTGCCATCAGTCACAGGGAGCTAACTAGCGGACCCAATGAGCAGTTCTTC.

The rearrangement links TRBV9 to TRBJ2-7; the match to TRBD2 covers 9 bases. The CDR3 is 14 amino acids. Germline values: CDR1 SGDLS, CDR2 YYNGEE. With 3 bases clipped from V and 5 bases from J, the junction kept 6 bases outside the gene matches. CDR3 residues: CASSASGNGDEQYF. The DNA of the CDR3 is TGTGCCAGCAGCGCTAGCGGGAACGGAGACGAGCAGTACTTC. Supplemented by reference TRBV9 and TRBJ2-7, the full variable domain reads DSGVTQTPKHLITATGQRVTLRCSPRSGDLSVYWYQQSLDQGLQFLIQYYNGEERAKGNILERFSAQQFPDLHSELNLSSLELGDSALYFCASSASGNGDEQYFGPGTRLTVT.

The chain uses TRBV6-1 and TRBJ2-7; TRBD1 is a possible D gene (5 bases). The V end lost 6 bases, the J end lost 6 bases, and 12 bases lay between the germline ends. From germline, CDR1 is MNHNS and CDR2 SASEGT. The CDR3 is 12 residues long. The chain's CDR3 is CASSFYRTEQYF. DNA of the CDR3: TGTGCCAGCAGCTTTTACAGGACCGAGCAGTACTTC.

The chain carries TRBV6-5 and TRBJ1-2, with D perhaps TRBD1 (6 bases). Germline V gene lookup returns CDR1 MNHEY and CDR2 SVGAGI. CDR3 size: 15 residues. V was pared by 6 bases and J by 4 bases, with 18 bases between. The CDR3 sequence: CASRPGGASSYGYTF. CDR3 DNA sequence: TGTGCCAGCAGGCCCGGGGGGGCGTCTAGCTATGGCTACACCTTC.

V gene TRBV11-1 combines with J gene TRBJ1-1; D is undetermined. CDR1 and CDR2 from the germline V gene are SGHAT and FQDESV (reference sequence). V was trimmed by 3 bases and J by 5 bases, leaving 13 bases between them. The CDR3 length is 14 residues. Written as DNA, the CDR3 is TGTGCCAGCAGCTTTACAGCCCTGGGGACTGAAGCTTTCTTT. It specifies CASSFTALGTEAFF. Drawing the rest from reference TRBV11-1 and TRBJ1-1, the complete variable domain is EAEVAQSPRYKITEKSQAVAFWCDPISGHATLYWYRQILGQGPELLVQFQDESVVDDSQLPKDRFSAERLKGVDSTLKIQPAELGDSAMYLCASSFTALGTEAFFGQGTRLTVV.

CDR3 residues: CASSLIWVDEQYF. The DNA of the CDR3 is TGTGCCAGCAGCTTGATATGGGTCGACGAGCAGTACTTC. The chain combines TRBV5-6 with TRBJ2-7; D gene uncertain. The CDR3 is 13 residues long. V was clipped by 1 base and J by 5 bases, with 10 bases between them. Germline V gene lookup returns CDR1 SGHDT and CDR2 YYEEEE.